This T cell receptor (beta chain) was sequenced for a study of early T cells in non-severe SARS-CoV-2 infection. Study information: Chains were not paired, and sequencing was done on bulk RNA from unsorted whole blood.

The germline V and J ends were trimmed by 6 bases and 5 bases, with 13 bases remaining between them. Per germline, CDR1 LNHDA and CDR2 SQIVND (reference sequence). The CDR3 is 13 residues long. As for this clonotype: Its matching antigen is unknown.

Overall study findings and caveats: Missing private and CD4 specificities, VDJdb matching favored anti-spike CD8 responses.

Tagging with unique molecular identifiers was applied to individual cDNA molecules. TCRdb re-called the 5' RACE reads through MiXCR, storing one row per CDR3 protein. The table has around 99,000 distinct CDR3 sequences, around 10% seen once; the top ten hold more than 6.5%. Sequencing was carried out using whole blood. The TCR originated in an adult who was a healthcare worker with PCR-confirmed SARS-CoV-2 infection or an uninfected control (not recorded which). The rearrangement uses TRBV19 and TRBJ1-1; tentative D call: TRBD1 (5 bases). The CDR3 DNA is TGTGCCAGTAGCCTTGTGGGACGAACTGAAGCTTTCTTT. Residues: CASSLVGRTEAFF.